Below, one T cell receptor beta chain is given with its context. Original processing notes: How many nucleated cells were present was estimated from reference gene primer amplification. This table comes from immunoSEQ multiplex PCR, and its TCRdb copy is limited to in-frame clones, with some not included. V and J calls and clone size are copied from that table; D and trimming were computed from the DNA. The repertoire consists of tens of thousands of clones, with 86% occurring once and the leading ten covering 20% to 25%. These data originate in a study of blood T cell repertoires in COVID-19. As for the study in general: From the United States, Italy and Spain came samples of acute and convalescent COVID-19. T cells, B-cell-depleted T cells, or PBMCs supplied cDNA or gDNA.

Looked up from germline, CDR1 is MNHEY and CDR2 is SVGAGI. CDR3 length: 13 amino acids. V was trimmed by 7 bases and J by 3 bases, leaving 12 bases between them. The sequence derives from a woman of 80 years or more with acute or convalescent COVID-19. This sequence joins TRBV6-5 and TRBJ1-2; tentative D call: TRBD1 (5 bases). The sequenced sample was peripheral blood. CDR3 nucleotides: TGTGCCAGCACTCGGGGGTGGGACTATGGCTACACCTTC. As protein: CASTRGWDYGYTF.